This T cell receptor beta chain was sequenced for a study of cytomegalovirus exposure and HLA in healthy donors. Regarding the study as a whole: Analysis was carried out at a later point, and it linked a missense DCLRE1C variant to TCR beta V- and J-gene trimming.

The PCR made use of 60 Vbeta and 13 Jbeta primers. The table came from immunoSEQ multiplex PCR; TCRdb's copy has only in-frame clones and leaves some out. The sample shows about 160,000 clones, approximately 76% of them seen only once. In germline, CDR1 is GTSNPN, CDR2 SVGIG (reference sequence). The CDR3 runs 14 residues. Unmatched junction bases numbered 6, after V lost 4 bases and J lost 0 bases. In the case of this clone: Its cognate antigen is unknown.

The sequencing input was PBMCs. The chain couples TRBV30 to TRBJ2-7, with 7 bases aligning to TRBD1. This TCR derives from a man aged 55 to 70 in good health and CMV-seronegative. CDR3 coding DNA: TGTGCCTGGACACGACAGGGAAGCTCCTACGAGCAGTACTTC. Its translation: CAWTRQGSSYEQYF.